This T cell receptor beta chain was identified in a study of cytomegalovirus exposure and HLA in healthy donors. About the research overall: A prior analysis found roughly 100 million unique TCR beta sequences from about 179 million T cells. Early release data held 85 million to 95 million unique TCRs from HLA-typed donors.

Use of 60 Vbeta and 13 Jbeta primers characterized the PCR. Authors' methods: Later, an analysis found 75 million to 100 million unique TCR beta chains, and roughly 10 million of these were shared. Assay: immunoSEQ multiplex PCR; the TCRdb copy retains only in-frame clones and omits some. D and trimming come from the DNA, and the V and J calls and clone size come from that table. The table records 75,000 to 80,000 clones, roughly 76% of them present only once. This receptor was identified in a male donor in good health and CMV-seropositive. Sample: PBMCs.

The CDR3 DNA reads as TGCGCCAGCAGCCGGAACCGGGACAGTAACACTGAAGCTTTCTTT. Its translation is CASSRNRDSNTEAFF. V is TRBV4-3 and J is TRBJ1-1; 7 bases line up with TRBD1. The CDR3 contains 15 residues. Trimming took 4 bases from V and 2 from J; bases not matched to a gene: 7. The V gene's germline CDR1 is LGHNA and CDR2 YSLEER.